This T cell receptor (beta chain) was captured by sequencing in a study of blood T cell repertoires in COVID-19 (dated by TCRdb to 2018 to 2021). For context, the study as a whole: The collaborator samples originated in the United States, Italy and Spain and spanned the acute and convalescent phases of COVID-19. Deeply sampled blood TCRbeta repertoires from subjects exposed to, actively infected with, or recovered from COVID-19 were included in the dataset. Nearly every sample came with metadata listing a de-identified subject ID, COVID-19 status, age in years and sex. Where available, HLA class I and class II types were taken from metadata supplied by the sample provider and were not determined by assay-based typing. The samples were drawn from two sources: the first 160 participants of the ongoing ImmuneRACE study, and about 1,300 subjects contributed by 6 global collaborators. The repertoires were released in a freely available public database meant as a resource for research on the immune response to SARS-CoV-2. The material from the prospective study consisted of cDNA or gDNA derived from T cells, B-cell-depleted T cells, or PBMCs.

The CDR3 holds 15 amino acids from the cysteine to the phenylalanine. Only the CDR3 DNA stays, 45 bases, in frame from base 1. Looking up the germline V gene (reference sequence) yields CDR1 LNHDA and CDR2 SQIVND. The germline ends are 14 bases apart after V is trimmed by 4 bases and J by 4 bases. TCRbeta CDR3 regions were amplified from genomic DNA using the immunoSEQ Assay, a bias-controlled multiplex PCR. As for how the authors treated the data: The number of nucleated cells in each sample was estimated from the amplification of reference gene primers within the assay. Sequence reads were collapsed and filtered to measure the absolute abundance of every unique TCRbeta CDR3 rearrangement. For each sample, productive Simpson clonality was calculated as the square root of Simpson's diversity index across productive rearrangements. TCRdb retrieved this table from immuneACCESS and kept in-frame rearrangements only. Not all clones are present; in checked studies, unresolved V genes account for under half, and no reason is known for the remainder. V and J calls and clone size are given by that table; D and trimming were obtained from the DNA. This sample is represented by 150,000 or so clones; 60% to 80% of them were singletons. Jointly, the top ten make up 2.5% to 3% of the sample.

Paper-wide results and their limitations: The amount of clinical and demographic metadata varied by source and participant and was provided uncurated.

This clone has just a few counts. Its antigen is currently not known. No much larger clonotype is one base removed from it; base qualities were not supplied. Participants in the prospective study were aged roughly 18 to 100 years, lived in about two dozen United States geographic areas, and enrolled through a virtual design. Cohort assignment in the prospective study relied on participant-reported clinical history from a screening survey and a study questionnaire. Recovered participants in ImmuneRACE Cohort 3 were defined by two consecutive negative NP/OP PCR tests, clearance by a healthcare professional, or resolution of symptoms. In the prospective study, whole blood, serum and a nasopharyngeal or oropharyngeal swab were collected from each participant by mobile phlebotomists. Prospective study participants could optionally give additional blood draws and questionnaires over an approximately 2-month period. Blood samples from the prospective study were shipped frozen or at room temperature prior to DNA extraction.

This TCR came from a woman in her 50s who had recovered from COVID-19. The rearrangement combines TRBV19 with TRBJ1-5; the D gene assignment is ambiguous. The sample taken for sequencing was PBMCs or T cells enriched from blood (not recorded which). The CDR3 reads as follows: CASSTPGEWNQPQHF. At the DNA level, the sequence is TGTGCCAGTAGTACTCCGGGAGAATGGAATCAGCCCCAGCATTTT.